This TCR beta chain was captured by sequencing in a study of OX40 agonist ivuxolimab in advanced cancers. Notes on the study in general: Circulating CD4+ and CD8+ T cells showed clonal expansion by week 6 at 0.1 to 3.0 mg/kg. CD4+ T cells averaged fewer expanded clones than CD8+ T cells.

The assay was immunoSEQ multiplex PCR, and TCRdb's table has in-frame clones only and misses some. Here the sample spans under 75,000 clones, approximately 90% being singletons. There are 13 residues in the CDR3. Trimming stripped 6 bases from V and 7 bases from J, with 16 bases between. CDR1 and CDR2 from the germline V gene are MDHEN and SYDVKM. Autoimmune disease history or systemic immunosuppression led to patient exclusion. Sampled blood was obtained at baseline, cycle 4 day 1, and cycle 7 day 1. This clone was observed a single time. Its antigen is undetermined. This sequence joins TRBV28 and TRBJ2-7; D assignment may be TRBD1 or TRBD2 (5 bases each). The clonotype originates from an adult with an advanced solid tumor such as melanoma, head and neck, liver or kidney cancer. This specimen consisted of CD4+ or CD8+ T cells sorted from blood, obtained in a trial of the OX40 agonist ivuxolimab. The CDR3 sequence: CASSLWTPGEQYF. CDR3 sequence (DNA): TGTGCCAGCAGCCTCTGGACACCGGGGGAGCAGTACTTC.